This is a list of T cell receptor beta chains from one sample in a study of cytomegalovirus exposure and HLA in healthy donors. Method: immunoSEQ multiplex PCR; TCRdb's copy keeps in-frame clones and lacks some. The sample has about 110,000 clones; approximately 94% are singletons. Sequenced: PBMCs. These TCRs come from a woman aged 18 to 35 in good health and CMV-seronegative. CDR3s include the opening cysteine and the closing phenylalanine or tryptophan. Not all rows give a size; the values are once, few, many and, for expanded clones, a class.

V,size,J,CDR3
TRBV2,.,TRBJ2-3,CASNWRALSTDTQYF
TRBV15,.,TRBJ1-6,CATSRDHPGLAHYNSPLHF
TRBV5-1,.,TRBJ2-5,CASSFRTSGQETQYF
TRBV28,.,TRBJ2-7,CASSTPGGYYEQYF
TRBV7-6,.,TRBJ2-3,CASSLGGTGGQYF
TRBV27,.,TRBJ1-5,CASSLYPPGGSNQPQHF
TRBV7-9,.,TRBJ2-5,CASSLVVQETQYF
TRBV7-2,.,TRBJ2-2,CASSPRVVTGTGELFF
TRBV7-2,.,TRBJ1-2,CASSPRRQGLGYGYTF
TRBV5-1,.,TRBJ2-5,CASSLGSRSGGEETQYF
TRBV19,.,TRBJ2-3,CASSMGQGSDTQYF
TRBV6-1,few,TRBJ2-7,CASSDGTRIYEQYF
TRBV5-1,.,TRBJ1-6,CASSPPGNSPLHF
TRBV18,.,TRBJ1-2,CAIKAAAGPGYTF
TRBV19,.,TRBJ2-7,CASSRQVHRDEQYF
TRBV5-1,.,TRBJ2-7,CASSFDSYREQYF
TRBV15,.,TRBJ2-1,CATSRDGRGGYNEQFF